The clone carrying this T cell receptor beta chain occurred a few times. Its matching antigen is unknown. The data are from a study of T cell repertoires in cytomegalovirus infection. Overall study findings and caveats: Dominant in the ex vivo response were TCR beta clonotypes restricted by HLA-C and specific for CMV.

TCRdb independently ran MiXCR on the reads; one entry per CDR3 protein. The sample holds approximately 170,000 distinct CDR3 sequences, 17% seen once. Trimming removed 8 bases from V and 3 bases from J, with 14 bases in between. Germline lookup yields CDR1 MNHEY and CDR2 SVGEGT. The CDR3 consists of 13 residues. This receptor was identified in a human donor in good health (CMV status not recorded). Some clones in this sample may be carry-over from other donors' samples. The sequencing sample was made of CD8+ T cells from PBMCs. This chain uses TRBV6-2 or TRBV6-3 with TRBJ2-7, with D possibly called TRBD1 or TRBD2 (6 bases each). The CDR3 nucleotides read TGTGCCAGCTTGGGGGGCAGTGTCTACGAGCAGTACTTC. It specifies CASLGGSVYEQYF.